The present T cell receptor beta chain was sequenced within a study of cytomegalovirus exposure and HLA in healthy donors. Sequencing used immunoSEQ multiplex PCR; TCRdb keeps in-frame clones, though not all of them. The table records 130,000 to 150,000 clones, about nine tenths of them present only once. Per germline, CDR1 MGHRA and CDR2 YSYEKL. Trimming cost V 5 bases and J 1 base; bases outside gene matches: 7. The CDR3 sequence is 15 residues long. J is TRBJ2-7 and V is TRBV4-1; 8 positions match TRBD2. Sequencing used PBMCs. This receptor was identified in a young man in good health and CMV-seronegative. The CDR3 reads CASSSRLARSYEQYF. CDR3 nucleotide sequence: TGCGCCAGCAGCTCCAGACTAGCGCGATCCTACGAGCAGTACTTC.